The table lists the clone carrying this T cell receptor (beta chain) with a few counts. TCRbeta library construction was performed incorporating unique molecular identifiers. TCRdb passed the PCR reads through MiXCR, listing each CDR3 protein once. Here the sample spans about 420,000 distinct CDR3 sequences, about a tenth being singletons. Germline CDR1 is MGHDK and CDR2 is SYGVNS. V dropped 1 base and J dropped 5 bases, with 12 bases sitting between them. This CDR3 comprises 14 residues. The data belong to a study of T-cell reconstitution after alpha-beta-depleted transplantation in children. The chain links TRBV25-1 to TRBJ2-7; D is perhaps TRBD1 (6 bases). The sequencing used PBMCs from the stem cell graft donor, collected from the stem cell graft. The sequence derives from a human donor who donated a stem cell graft to a child with acute myeloid leukemia. The chain's CDR3 is CASSEWQGFDEQYF. Here the CDR3 DNA reads TGTGCCAGCAGTGAATGGCAGGGGTTCGACGAGCAGTACTTC.